One sample yielded the 25 T cell receptor beta chains listed below, sequenced in a study of CD8 T cells in ankylosing spondylitis (dated by TCRdb to 2017 to 2019). Library preparation employed 5' RACE. Sequencer: Illumina HiSeq 2500. TCRdb reprocessing: public reads trimmed at Q25 with fastp, clones called with MiXCR, in-frame beta chains kept. Rows are combined by CDR3 protein, so each entry shows the most common genes and DNA. This sample lists a few hundred thousand distinct CDR3 sequences; 18% were detected once. Around a third of the sample lies in the top ten. The sample taken for sequencing was blood, either unsorted or a sorted T cell fraction (not recorded which). These TCRs come from a male donor with ankylosing spondylitis or in good health (not recorded which).

V usage is TRBV10-3 and J usage is TRBJ2-1; 8 nucleotides match TRBD1. The CDR3 covers 16 residues. With V trimmed by 0 bases and J by 4 bases, 5 bases remained unmatched. Germline CDR1 and CDR2: ENHRY and SYGVKD. CDR3 sequence (DNA): TGTGCCATCAGTGAGTCACAGGGGGTGGTGTACAATGAGCAGTTCTTC. Encoded protein: CAISESQGVVYNEQFF.

This chain joins TRBV24-1 and TRBJ2-2; no firm D call. The CDR3 is 12 amino acids. Germline CDR1 and CDR2: KGHDR and SFDVKD. Between the trimmed V and J ends, which lost 2 bases and 6 bases, there was a span of 3 bases. CDR3 nucleotides: TGTGCCACCAGTGATTGGGCCGGGGAGCTGTTTTTT. This codes for CATSDWAGELFF.

This clonotype was picked up many times. The chain recombines TRBV4-1 with TRBJ2-1, with 7 bases identical to TRBD2. Germline CDR1 reads MGHRA; CDR2 reads YSYEKL. The CDR3 loop spans 16 amino acids. The junction had 10 bases not matched to a gene; V was cut back by 0 bases and J by 8 bases. CDR3 sequence (DNA): TGCGCCAGCAGCCAAGATTCTAGCGGTTATTTTGATGAGCAGTTCTTC. It yields the protein CASSQDSSGYFDEQFF.

This chain joins TRBV2 and TRBJ1-1; tentative D call: TRBD1 (5 bases). Trimming left V 3 bases short and J 1 base short, with 12 bases between. The CDR3 is 15 residues long. The germline V gene has CDR1 SNHLY and CDR2 FYNNEI. CDR3 sequence reads: CASSDAGDGNTEAFF. The CDR3 DNA reads as TGTGCCAGCAGTGATGCCGGGGACGGGAACACTGAAGCTTTCTTT.

V is TRBV20-1 and J is TRBJ1-1, with D hard to call. The V and J ends lost 5 bases and 3 bases respectively, with 13 bases between them. Germline V CDR1 and CDR2: DFQATT, SNEGSKA (reference sequence). The CDR3 length is 13 residues. The CDR3 nucleotides read TGCAGTGCTCAGCAGATCGGTGACACTGAAGCTTTCTTT. It codes for CSAQQIGDTEAFF.

This clonotype was detected ten times or more. The rearrangement links TRBV27 to TRBJ1-1, with D unclear. The CDR3 covers 16 residues. Germline V lookup: CDR1 MNHEY, CDR2 SMNVEV (reference sequence). Trimming removed 2 bases at V and 4 bases at J, with 17 bases between. The CDR3 bases are TGTGCCAGCAGTTTAAGGGCAGGAGCTCTCGTCACTGAAGCTTTCTTT. Encoded protein: CASSLRAGALVTEAFF.

The chain employs TRBV30 and TRBJ2-1; 11 bases match TRBD2. CDR1 and CDR2 from the germline V gene are GTSNPN and SVGIG (reference sequence). The CDR3 totals 13 residues. V shed 5 bases and J 9 bases; nucleotides not matched to a gene: 6. The CDR3 sequence is CAWDLAGGGEQFF. In nucleotides, the CDR3 is TGTGCCTGGGATCTAGCGGGAGGTGGTGAGCAGTTCTTC.

The sample holds many counts of this clonotype. The rearrangement joins TRBV29-1 to TRBJ2-7, with a possible D match to TRBD1 (5 bases). The germline CDR1 and CDR2 sequences are SQVTM and ANQGSEA. This CDR3 spans 14 amino acids. V was clipped by 0 bases and J by 1 base, with 10 bases between them. CDR3 region: CSVEDSDKSYEQYF. The DNA for the CDR3 is TGCAGCGTTGAAGATTCGGACAAATCCTACGAGCAGTACTTC.

This clonotype has at least ten counts. V gene TRBV10-3 combines with J gene TRBJ2-1; perhaps TRBD2 as D (6 bases). CDR3 size: 14 residues. Germline assignment: CDR1 ENHRY and CDR2 SYGVKD. The V and J ends lost 4 bases and 5 bases respectively, with 12 bases between them. This CDR3 reads CAISVSRGNNEQFF. Here the CDR3 DNA reads TGTGCCATCAGTGTGTCACGGGGGAACAATGAGCAGTTCTTC.

The sample holds a few counts of this clonotype. This chain links TRBV5-1 with TRBJ2-5; D unresolved. Trimming took off 6 bases at V and 2 bases at J, with 26 bases between the two ends. Germline CDR1 reads SGHRS; CDR2 reads YFSETQ. The length of the CDR3 is 18 residues. This CDR3 reads CASTPHSQGLGNQETQYF. CDR3 nucleotide sequence: TGCGCCAGCACCCCTCACAGCCAAGGGCTTGGGAATCAAGAGACCCAGTACTTC.

This clonotype was detected only a few times. This sequence joins TRBV7-8 and TRBJ1-4; D not resolved. This CDR3 is 16 amino acids long. The germline V gene has CDR1 SGHVS and CDR2 FQNEAQ. Trimming shortened V by 1 base and J by 1 base, and 10 bases separated the two germline ends. CDR3 sequence: CASSLDTFRTNEKLFF. The CDR3 DNA sequence: TGTGCCAGCAGCTTAGACACTTTTAGAACTAATGAAAAACTGTTTTTT.

In its sample, this clonotype was seen a few times. The V gene is TRBV14, the J gene TRBJ2-7; D unclear. V lost 0 bases, J lost 6 bases, and 9 bases lay in between. The germline V gene has CDR1 SGHDN and CDR2 FVKESK. The CDR3 consists of 13 residues. The CDR3 loop is CASSQDAPGEQYF. The DNA of the CDR3 is TGTGCCAGCAGCCAAGACGCCCCTGGCGAGCAGTACTTC.

V usage is TRBV20-1 and J usage is TRBJ2-7; D is unresolved. The germline CDR1 and CDR2 sequences are DFQATT and SNEGSKA (reference sequence). This CDR3 region has 13 residues. V lost 2 bases and J lost 0, with 8 bases in between. The CDR3 DNA sequence: TGCAGTGCTAGACCCAGGAACTCCTACGAGCAGTACTTC. Translation gives CSARPRNSYEQYF.

The rearrangement links TRBV4-2 to TRBJ2-5, with D unclear. The CDR3 is 13 residues long. Germline values: CDR1 LGHNA, CDR2 YNFKEQ. V was cut by 0 bases and J by 1 base, with 3 bases left in between. CDR3 sequence: CASSQDTQETQYF. The DNA for the CDR3 is TGTGCCAGCAGCCAAGATACCCAAGAGACCCAGTACTTC.

Only a few counts were recorded for this clonotype. The CDR3 DNA reads TGTGCCAGCAGCCAACAAACAGTGAACACCGGGGAGCTGTTTTTT. This codes for CASSQQTVNTGELFF. The chain recombines TRBV7-6 with TRBJ2-2; D gene uncertain. The CDR3 spans 15 residues. Germline lookup yields CDR1 SGHVS and CDR2 FNYEAQ. The ends were cut back, 5 bases at V and 1 base at J, with 11 bases in the middle.

The chain uses TRBV11-2 and TRBJ2-1; possible D gene TRBD2, 6 bases. The CDR3 is 16 residues long. Germline V gene sequence: CDR1 SGHAT, CDR2 FQNNGV. With 1 base removed from V and 0 bases from J, the gap between germline ends came to 10 bases. The CDR3 DNA reads TGTGCCAGCAGCTTAGTAGCGGAGAGCTCCTACAATGAGCAGTTCTTC. Protein product: CASSLVAESSYNEQFF.

The chain combines TRBV20-1 with TRBJ2-7; 8 bases fit TRBD2. The V gene end was trimmed by 5 bases and the J gene end by 6 bases; junction bases not matched to a gene: 12. The CDR3 loop spans 14 amino acids. CDR1 and CDR2 from the germline V gene are DFQATT and SNEGSKA (reference sequence). CDR3 protein: CSACPGLDDGEQYF. DNA for the CDR3: TGCAGTGCTTGTCCGGGACTAGATGATGGCGAGCAGTACTTC.

The gene calls are TRBV11-2 and TRBJ1-1; D ambiguous. V was shortened by 0 bases and J by 8 bases, with 16 bases between the two germline ends. Germline assignment: CDR1 SGHAT and CDR2 FQNNGV. CDR3 length: 15 amino acids. CDR3: CASSLDPSFITEAFF. CDR3 coding DNA: TGTGCCAGCAGCTTAGATCCATCGTTCATAACGGAAGCTTTCTTT.

In this sample, this clonotype turned up a few times. Its ends do not fully match the called genes, so a read error is possible. This chain connects TRBV7-7 to TRBJ1-1; D is unresolved. Germline values: CDR1 SSHAT, CDR2 FNYEAQ (reference sequence). The CDR3 runs to 14 residues. CDR3 nucleotide sequence: TGTGCTAGCAGCCCCCTGGACGGGAACACTGAAGCTTTCTTT. It codes for CASSPLDGNTEAFF.

The chain couples TRBV30 to TRBJ2-1; 7 positions agree with TRBD2. Germline assignment: CDR1 GTSNPN and CDR2 SVGIG (reference sequence). V lost 3 bases and J lost 5; bases outside the gene matches: 10. The CDR3 is made up of 15 amino acids. The DNA for the CDR3 is TGTGCCTGGAGCCCACTCGGGCTAGCGGACAATGAGCAGTTCTTC. Translating it yields CAWSPLGLADNEQFF.

This clonotype was counted once. The rearrangement joins TRBV11-2 to TRBJ2-1; maybe TRBD2 (7 bases). The germline V gene has CDR1 SGHAT and CDR2 FQNNGV. V was shortened by 1 base and J by 4 bases, with 20 bases between the two germline ends. This CDR3 is built from 18 residues. CDR3 amino acids: CASSLGWGGDYPYNEQFF. The DNA of the CDR3 is TGTGCCAGCAGCTTAGGATGGGGGGGCGACTACCCTTACAATGAGCAGTTCTTC.

The V gene is TRBV4-3, the J gene TRBJ2-1; unclear D gene. V was clipped by 1 base and J by 9 bases, with 13 bases between them. The germline CDR1 and CDR2 sequences are LGHNA and YSLEER. The CDR3 is made up of 14 amino acids. The CDR3 DNA sequence: TGCGCCAGCAGCCAAGTGGACGACACGGGTGAGCAGTTCTTC. Its translation is CASSQVDDTGEQFF.

The gene calls are TRBV7-9 and TRBJ2-5, with TRBD1 matching 7 bases. CDR1 SEHNR and CDR2 FQNEAQ come from the germline V gene (reference sequence). With V trimmed by 4 bases and J by 3 bases, 8 bases remained unmatched. This CDR3 has 15 residues. In DNA, the CDR3 is TGTGCCAGCAGCTCCATACCGGGACAGAAAGAGACCCAGTACTTC. Protein: CASSSIPGQKETQYF. Supplemented by reference TRBV7-9 and TRBJ2-5, the full variable domain reads DTGVSQNPRHKITKRGQNVTFRCDPISEHNRLYWYRQTLGQGPEFLTYFQNEAQLEKSRLLSDRFSAERPKGSFSTLEIQRTEQGDSAMYLCASSSIPGQKETQYFGPGTRLLVL.

This clonotype has just a few counts. This CDR3 reads CASSLYVRGYQETQYF. The CDR3, as DNA: TGTGCCAGCAGCTTGTATGTCAGGGGATACCAAGAGACCCAGTACTTC. The V and J genes are TRBV5-5 and TRBJ2-5; possible D gene TRBD1, 6 bases. In germline, CDR1 is SGHKS, CDR2 YYEKEE (reference sequence). The CDR3 extends over 16 amino acids. Deletions cut 1 base from V and 0 bases from J, with 13 bases between.

The CDR3 coding sequence is TGTGCCAGCACCCCATCCGGGTCAAGCTCCTACGAGCAGTACTTC. Amino acids: CASTPSGSSSYEQYF. V is TRBV7-2 and J is TRBJ2-7; D gene ambiguous. Trimming pared 7 bases from V and 0 bases from J, leaving 16 bases between. Germline V gives CDR1 SGHTA, CDR2 FQGNSA. This CDR3 spans 15 amino acids.